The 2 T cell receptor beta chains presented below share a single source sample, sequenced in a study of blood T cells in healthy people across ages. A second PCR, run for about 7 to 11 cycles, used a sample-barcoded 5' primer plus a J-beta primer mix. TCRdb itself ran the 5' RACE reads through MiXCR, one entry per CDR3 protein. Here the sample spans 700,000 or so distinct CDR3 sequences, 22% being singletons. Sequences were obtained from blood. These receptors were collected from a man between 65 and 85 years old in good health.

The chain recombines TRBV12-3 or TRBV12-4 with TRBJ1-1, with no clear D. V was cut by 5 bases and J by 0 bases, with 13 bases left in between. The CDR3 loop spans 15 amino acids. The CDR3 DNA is TGTGCCAGCAGTCCCCAATGGTCCCTGAACACTGAAGCTTTCTTT. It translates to CASSPQWSLNTEAFF.

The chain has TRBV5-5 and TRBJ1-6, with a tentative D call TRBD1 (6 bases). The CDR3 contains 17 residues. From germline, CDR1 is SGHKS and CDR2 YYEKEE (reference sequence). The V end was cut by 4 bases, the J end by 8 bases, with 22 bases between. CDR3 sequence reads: CASSPSPLTGFDSPLHF. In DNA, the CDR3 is TGTGCCAGCAGCCCCTCCCCCTTGACAGGTTTCGATTCACCCCTCCACTTT.